The 25 T cell receptor beta chains below were found in one sample sequenced in a study of T cells in Graves' hyperthyroidism and ophthalmopathy. RNA transcripts yielded amplified TCR beta CDR3 regions. HTBI primers drove first-round RT-PCR of the TCR CDR3. One entry per CDR3 protein results from TCRdb running MiXCR on the multiplex PCR reads. The sample lists roughly 740,000 distinct CDR3 sequences, roughly 15% occurring once. Sequencing was performed on blood. The source is a man between 18 and 29 years old with Graves' hyperthyroidism.

The rearrangement uses TRBV20-1 and TRBJ2-1; TRBD2 matches 13 bases. With V trimmed by 5 bases and J by 5 bases, 6 bases remained unmatched. The CDR3 spans 15 residues. CDR1 is DFQATT and CDR2 is SNEGSKA in the germline V gene (reference sequence). The CDR3: CSAPSGLAGNNEQFF. For the CDR3, the DNA is TGCAGTGCTCCTTCGGGACTAGCGGGAAACAATGAGCAGTTCTTC.

This clonotype was seen at least ten times. CDR3 sequence (DNA): TGTGCCTGGAGTGTACCAGTATCTAACTATGGCTACACCTTC. It translates to CAWSVPVSNYGYTF. The chain couples TRBV30 to TRBJ1-2, with D unclear. CDR1 is GTSNPN and CDR2 is SVGIG in the germline V gene (reference sequence). Deletions cut 0 bases from V and 0 bases from J, with 8 bases between. This CDR3 has 14 residues. Based on the CDR3 plus reference TRBV30 and TRBJ1-2, the full variable domain is SQTIHQWPATLVQPVGSPLSLECTVEGTSNPNLYWYRQAAGRGLQLLFYSVGIGQISSEVPQNLSASRPQDRQFILSSKKLLLSDSGFYLCAWSVPVSNYGYTFGSGTRLTVV.

To note about this clonotype: This could be a read error, since a much larger clone is one nucleotide away. The rearrangement uses TRBV28 and TRBJ2-7; TRBD2 agrees at 12 bases. CDR1 and CDR2 from the germline V gene are MDHEN and SYDVKM. With V trimmed by 4 bases and J by 3 bases, 13 bases remained unmatched. The CDR3 sequence is 18 residues long. In DNA, the CDR3 is TGTGCCAGCAGTTCCCCTGGGGCTAGCGGGGGGGCCCTCTACGAGCAGTACTTC. Protein product: CASSSPGASGGALYEQYF.

The V and J genes are TRBV12-3 or TRBV12-4 and TRBJ1-5; D gene ambiguous. V gave up 5 bases and J gave up 0 bases, with 14 bases separating them. CDR3 length: 16 residues. CDR3 DNA: TGTGCCAGCAGTCCAGGTTCACCTTATAGCAATCAGCCCCAGCATTTT. Translation gives CASSPGSPYSNQPQHF.

This clonotype was counted many times. The rearrangement links TRBV15 to TRBJ1-2; unclear D gene. The germline V and J ends were trimmed by 5 bases and 3 bases, with 16 bases remaining between them. The CDR3 spans 15 residues. The germline V gene encodes CDR1 LNHNV and CDR2 YYDKDF (reference sequence). The DNA of the CDR3 is TGTGCCACCAGCGCCCGGGCAGACTGGGACTATGGCTACACCTTC. Translated: CATSARADWDYGYTF.

The table lists this clonotype with many counts. The V gene is TRBV3-1, the J gene TRBJ2-7; the D gene is possibly TRBD2 (6 bases). This CDR3 contains 14 residues. The germline gives CDR1 LGHDT, CDR2 YNNKEL (reference sequence). V gave up 4 bases and J gave up 2 bases, with 12 bases separating them. CDR3 sequence: CASSPGTPPYEQYF. The DNA for the CDR3 is TGTGCCAGCAGCCCCGGGACTCCACCCTACGAGCAGTACTTC.

This clonotype was seen a few times. The CDR3, as DNA: TGTGCCAGTTCAGGGGAGGGTGAGACCCAGTACTTC. Translated, it gives CASSGEGETQYF. The chain couples TRBV3-1 to TRBJ2-5, with D maybe TRBD2 (7 bases). From germline, CDR1 is LGHDT and CDR2 YNNKEL (reference sequence). The CDR3 spans 12 residues. The V end was cut by 9 bases, the J end by 5 bases, with 13 bases between.

This clonotype occurred many times. The V and J genes are TRBV5-1 and TRBJ1-4; D uncertain. The CDR3 runs 16 residues. V was trimmed by 4 bases and J by 0 bases, leaving 13 bases between them. Germline V gene lookup returns CDR1 SGHRS and CDR2 YFSETQ. CDR3 nucleotides: TGCGCCAGCAGCCCGGCCCCGGGATCAACTAATGAAAAACTGTTTTTT. This encodes CASSPAPGSTNEKLFF.

This clonotype was observed at least ten times. The V and J genes are TRBV2 and TRBJ2-3; TRBD2 matches at 7 bases. Germline lookup yields CDR1 SNHLY and CDR2 FYNNEI. The ends lost 9 bases at V and 3 bases at J; junction bases unmatched: 12. CDR3 length: 15 residues. CDR3 residues: CARNSGIALTDTQYF. CDR3 nucleotide sequence: TGTGCCAGGAACAGCGGGATAGCGTTAACAGATACGCAGTATTTT. Filled out from reference TRBV2 and TRBJ2-3, the complete variable domain reads EPEVTQTPSHQVTQMGQEVILRCVPISNHLYFYWYRQILGQKVEFLVSFYNNEISEKSEIFDDQFSVERPDGSNFTLKIRSTKLEDSAMYFCARNSGIALTDTQYFGPGTRLTVL.

This clonotype was picked up many times. The V gene is TRBV20-1, the J gene TRBJ2-7; 10 bases match TRBD2. After removal of 4 bases from V and 3 bases from J, the junction contained 9 bases not matched to a gene. The CDR3 consists of 15 residues. Germline CDR1 reads DFQATT; CDR2 reads SNEGSKA (reference sequence). The CDR3 is CSAIKLAGEFYEQYF. The CDR3 nucleotides read TGCAGTGCTATCAAGCTAGCGGGAGAATTCTACGAGCAGTACTTC.

This clonotype has just a few counts. This chain connects TRBV25-1 to TRBJ1-6, with a tentative D call TRBD1 (6 bases). The V end was cut by 8 bases, the J end by 4 bases, with 9 bases between. This CDR3 contains 13 residues. The germline CDR1 and CDR2 sequences are MGHDK and SYGVNS. The CDR3 region is CASGGSYNSPLHF. CDR3 bases: TGTGCCAGCGGGGGCAGTTATAATTCACCCCTCCACTTT.

The CDR3 region has the DNA TGTGCCAGCAGTGCGGGGCTGAACGAGCAGTACTTC. Encoded protein: CASSAGLNEQYF. V gene TRBV27 combines with J gene TRBJ2-7; tentatively, D is TRBD2 (6 bases). Trimming took off 5 bases at V and 5 bases at J, with 10 bases between the two ends. CDR3 size: 12 residues. CDR1 is MNHEY, CDR2 SMNVEV, per germline (reference sequence).

The V call is TRBV10-3, the J call TRBJ2-1; the match to TRBD2 covers 11 bases. Germline assignment: CDR1 ENHRY and CDR2 SYGVKD. Trimming removed 0 bases from V and 8 bases from J; junction bases left unmatched: 6. The CDR3 runs 16 residues. The CDR3 reads CAISESKLAGEDEQFF. In DNA, the CDR3 is TGTGCCATCAGTGAGTCGAAACTAGCGGGAGAGGATGAGCAGTTCTTC.

V gene TRBV11-3 combines with J gene TRBJ2-2; either TRBD1 or TRBD2 may fit D (5 bases each). Germline CDR1 and CDR2: SGHNT and YENEEA. The CDR3 spans 16 residues. Trimming took 7 bases from V and 0 from J, leaving 15 bases between them. The CDR3 bases are TGTGCCAGCACCAAAGCCGGGGCCGCGAACACCGGGGAGCTGTTTTTT. As protein: CASTKAGAANTGELFF. Using reference TRBV11-3 and TRBJ2-2 for the parts outside the CDR3, the full variable domain is EAGVVQSPRYKIIEKKQPVAFWCNPISGHNTLYWYLQNLGQGPELLIRYENEEAVDDSQLPKDRFSAERLKGVDSTLKIQPAELGDSAVYLCASTKAGAANTGELFFGEGSRLTVL.

This clonotype was counted between two and nine times. The chain has TRBV29-1 and TRBJ2-5; possibly TRBD1 or TRBD2 for D (5 bases each). Per the germline V gene, CDR1 is SQVTM and CDR2 is ANQGSEA. V was shortened by 6 bases and J by 2 bases, with 19 bases between the two germline ends. CDR3 length: 15 amino acids. CDR3 bases: TGCAGCGTCGGAAGGGACCCGACGGTACAAGAGACCCAGTACTTC. Its protein product is CSVGRDPTVQETQYF.

This clonotype has a handful of counts. Without the conserved terminal phenylalanine or tryptophan, this CDR3 likely stems from a read error. The chain couples TRBV7-8 to TRBJ1-5; D is uncertain. The CDR3 consists of 15 residues. V was pared by 0 bases and J by 10 bases, with 16 bases between. Germline V gene lookup returns CDR1 SGHVS and CDR2 FQNEAQ. In DNA, the CDR3 is TGTGCCAGCAGCTTAGCGCGAACGGCGGGAAGACCCCAGCATCTT. As protein: CASSLARTAGRPQHL.

CDR3 protein: CASSPPGPGKGYTF. Written as DNA, the CDR3 is TGTGCCAGCTCACCCCCGGGGCCAGGAAAAGGCTACACCTTC. The chain uses TRBV18 and TRBJ1-2, with a possible D match to TRBD1 (5 bases). Trimming removed 3 bases from V and 8 bases from J, with 16 bases in between. The germline gives CDR1 KGHSH, CDR2 LQKENI. This CDR3 contains 14 residues.

In this sample, this clonotype turned up a few times. The V call is TRBV27, the J call TRBJ1-1; no reliable D call. The CDR3 extends over 13 amino acids. Germline CDR1 reads MNHEY; CDR2 reads SMNVEV (reference sequence). V shed 3 bases and J shed 3 bases, with 8 bases lying between them. The CDR3 spells CASSFSRHTEAFF. DNA of the CDR3: TGTGCCAGCAGTTTTTCCAGACACACTGAAGCTTTCTTT.

V and J are TRBV19 and TRBJ2-5, with 10 bases identical to TRBD1. V trimming: 4 bases; J trimming: 4 bases; junction bases outside the gene matches: 9. The germline CDR1 and CDR2 sequences are LNHDA and SQIVND (reference sequence). The CDR3 spans 16 residues. CDR3 DNA sequence: TGTGCCAGTAGTAGACCCAGGACAGGGGGAGGAGAGACCCAGTACTTC. Amino acid sequence: CASSRPRTGGGETQYF. Supplemented by reference TRBV19 and TRBJ2-5, the full variable domain reads DGGITQSPKYLFRKEGQNVTLSCEQNLNHDAMYWYRQDPGQGLRLIYYSQIVNDFQKGDIAEGYSVSREKKESFPLTVTSAQKNPTAFYLCASSRPRTGGGETQYFGPGTRLLVL.

This clonotype has a handful of counts. The V call is TRBV9, the J call TRBJ2-1, with unresolved D. The CDR3 has 12 residues. Germline assignment: CDR1 SGDLS and CDR2 YYNGEE. Trimming removed 3 bases from V and 8 bases from J, with 9 bases in between. The CDR3 nucleotides are TGTGCCAGCAGCGCGGGTAGCCATGAGCAGTTCTTC. Translating it yields CASSAGSHEQFF.

Concerning this clonotype itself: The junction departs from germline at one end; a sequencing error may be responsible. The rearrangement links TRBV13 to TRBJ2-3, with D possibly matching TRBD2 (6 bases). CDR3 size: 16 residues. Germline CDR1 PRHDT, CDR2 FYEKMQ (reference sequence). CDR3 region: CAGSLRRGSTGDTQYF. CDR3 coding DNA: TGTGCCGGCAGCTTGAGGCGGGGATCCACGGGAGATACGCAGTATTTT.

This clonotype was seen many times. The V and J genes are TRBV2 and TRBJ1-2, with TRBD1 as a possible D gene (6 bases). Trimming took off 6 bases at V and 0 bases at J, with 17 bases between the two ends. This CDR3 region has 16 residues. The germline V gene has CDR1 SNHLY and CDR2 FYNNEI. DNA of the CDR3: TGTGCCAGCAGGGGGGGGGCCCACCCCTCTAACTATGGCTACACCTTC. Translation: CASRGGAHPSNYGYTF. Full variable domain (remainder filled in from reference TRBV2 and TRBJ1-2): EPEVTQTPSHQVTQMGQEVILRCVPISNHLYFYWYRQILGQKVEFLVSFYNNEISEKSEIFDDQFSVERPDGSNFTLKIRSTKLEDSAMYFCASRGGAHPSNYGYTFGSGTRLTVV.

This clonotype has just a few counts. This chain links TRBV19 with TRBJ2-3; possibly TRBD2 for D (6 bases). The CDR3 extends over 14 amino acids. V gave up 7 bases and J gave up 6 bases, with 17 bases separating them. The V gene's germline CDR1 is LNHDA and CDR2 SQIVND (reference sequence). CDR3: CASKDTPAGDTQYF. The CDR3, as DNA: TGTGCCAGTAAAGACACCCCGGCGGGGGATACGCAGTATTTT.

V and J are TRBV7-8 and TRBJ2-1; 7 nucleotides line up with TRBD1. From germline, CDR1 is SGHVS and CDR2 FQNEAQ. This CDR3 has 14 residues. The V gene end was trimmed by 5 bases and the J gene end by 6 bases; junction bases not matched to a gene: 7. CDR3: CASSVGQRGNEQFF. DNA for the CDR3: TGTGCCAGCAGCGTGGGACAGAGGGGCAATGAGCAGTTCTTC.

This clonotype was recorded a few times. This chain links TRBV19 with TRBJ2-1; TRBD2 matches 11 bases. Germline lookup yields CDR1 LNHDA and CDR2 SQIVND (reference sequence). The V segment lost 8 bases and the J segment 4 bases; nucleotides outside the gene matches: 7. The CDR3 is made up of 15 amino acids. In DNA form, the CDR3 reads TGTGCCAGTGGAACCGGGACTAGCGGATACAATGAGCAGTTCTTC. Translated, it gives CASGTGTSGYNEQFF. The complete variable domain, with remaining parts taken from reference TRBV19 and TRBJ2-1, reads DGGITQSPKYLFRKEGQNVTLSCEQNLNHDAMYWYRQDPGQGLRLIYYSQIVNDFQKGDIAEGYSVSREKKESFPLTVTSAQKNPTAFYLCASGTGTSGYNEQFFGPGTRLTVL.